Listed below are T cell receptor beta chains from one sample, sequenced in a study of early T cells in non-severe SARS-CoV-2 infection. In TCRdb, the 5' RACE reads were re-called with MiXCR into one record per CDR3 protein. The table has more than 55,000 distinct CDR3 sequences, more than 8.5% seen once. Material: whole blood. These receptors came from an adult who was a healthcare worker with PCR-confirmed SARS-CoV-2 infection or an uninfected control (not recorded which). The CDR3 runs from the conserved cysteine through the conserved F or W. D genes are given only for firm matches. A row's size may be missing; if present it is once, few, many or a size class.

CDR3 DNA	CDR3 protein	J gene	V gene	clone size	D gene
TGTGCCAGCAGTTTAGCACACAGGGCCACCAAAAACATTCAGTACTTC	CASSLAHRATKNIQYF	TRBJ2-4	TRBV12-3/TRBV12-4	few	.
TGTGCCAGCTCACCAAGGGGAGGGATGGGATCCAACGTCCTGACTTTC	CASSPRGGMGSNVLTF	TRBJ2-6	TRBV18	many	TRBD2
TGCGCCAGCAGCGGGGCTGGGGCTGGCGATGGCTACACCTTC	CASSGAGAGDGYTF	TRBJ1-2	TRBV5-1	.	.
TGTGCCAGCTCATCACGGGACAGGGTTTGGAGCTCTGGGGCCAACGTCCTGACTTTC	CASSSRDRVWSSGANVLTF	TRBJ2-6	TRBV18	many	TRBD1
TGCAGCTCCCGGTTGAGGATTCAAGAGACCCAGTACTTC	CSSRLRIQETQYF	TRBJ2-5	TRBV29-1	many	.
TGTGCCAGCTCACCATTGAGCTCCTACAATGAGCAGTTCTTC	CASSPLSSYNEQFF	TRBJ2-1	TRBV18	many	.
TGTGCCCACGGCGGTTACAATGAGCAGTTCTTC	CAHGGYNEQFF	TRBJ2-1	TRBV30	.	.
TGTGCCAGCTCACCCCCTATAAATTACGAGCAGTACTTC	CASSPPINYEQYF	TRBJ2-7	TRBV18	.	.
TGTGCCAGCAGTCCTCCGGGACAGAAGTACCAAGAGACCCAGTACTTC	CASSPPGQKYQETQYF	TRBJ2-5	TRBV25-1	once	TRBD1
TGTGCCAGCTCACCCGGACTGGAAGAGACCCAGTACTTC	CASSPGLEETQYF	TRBJ2-5	TRBV18	few	.
TGTGCCAGCAGCCTCGAGAGCGGGGCCGAGCAGTACTTC	CASSLESGAEQYF	TRBJ2-7	TRBV12-3/TRBV12-4	.	TRBD2
TGCGCCAGCAGCCACCCGGCTAGCGGGGTTGACAATGAGCAGTTCTTC	CASSHPASGVDNEQFF	TRBJ2-1	TRBV4-3	few	TRBD2
TGTGCCACCAGTGGGAGCAACAACTCCTACAATGAGCAGTTCTTC	CATSGSNNSYNEQFF	TRBJ2-1	TRBV24-1	.	.
TGTGCCAGCACCCCGGCAGGCGGGAGAACCGGGGAGCTGTTTTTT	CASTPAGGRTGELFF	TRBJ2-2	TRBV7-2	many	TRBD2
TGTGCCAGCAGTTACGGGACAACCTCCTACGAGCAGTACTTC	CASSYGTTSYEQYF	TRBJ2-7	TRBV12-3/TRBV12-4	few	.
TGTGCCAGCGTTCAGACCCCTGGGGCCAACGTCCTGACTTTC	CASVQTPGANVLTF	TRBJ2-6	TRBV6-6	many	.
TGTGCCAGCAGTGAGGGGTTCGTGGAGACCCAGTACTTC	CASSEGFVETQYF	TRBJ2-5	TRBV28	few	.
TGTGCCAGCAGCCCCTTAAACCGGGATTCGTCCTACGAGCAGTACTTC	CASSPLNRDSSYEQYF	TRBJ2-7	TRBV6-5	.	.
TGTGCCAGCTCGGGGGGAGGAGCGGTGACTCGGTACGAGCAGTACTTC	CASSGGGAVTRYEQYF	TRBJ2-7	TRBV7-2	many	TRBD2
TGTGCCACCAGCAGAGATCCGGACAGGGGGCAGGGCACTGAAGCTTTCTTT	CATSRDPDRGQGTEAFF	TRBJ1-1	TRBV15	many	TRBD1
TGTGCCAGCAGTTACTCGGACAGGGGTCCCTACTACGAGCAGTACTTC	CASSYSDRGPYYEQYF	TRBJ2-7	TRBV6-2/TRBV6-3	many	TRBD1
TGTGCCAGCAGCTTACCAGGACAGGGTATCTACGAGCAGTACTTC	CASSLPGQGIYEQYF	TRBJ2-7	TRBV7-2	few	TRBD1
TGTGCCAGCAGCTTACGCATCCTCCACACCGGGGAGCTGTTTTTT	CASSLRILHTGELFF	TRBJ2-2	TRBV7-8	few	.
TGTGCCAGCAGTGACTCGTGGGGACACTCCTACGAGCAGTACTTC	CASSDSWGHSYEQYF	TRBJ2-7	TRBV6-2/TRBV6-3	.	.
TGTGCCAGCAGCCAGCAAAGCACCGACCTCTACGAGCAGTACTTC	CASSQQSTDLYEQYF	TRBJ2-7	TRBV3-1	.	.
TGTGCCAGCAGCCAAGAGGAGGGTCTCAACACAGATACGCAGTATTTT	CASSQEEGLNTDTQYF	TRBJ2-3	TRBV4-2	few	.
TGCAGTGCTAGATCCCTGGACAGCGGCTACACCTTC	CSARSLDSGYTF	TRBJ1-2	TRBV20-1	few	.
TGTGCCAGCAGCCCCCTGACAGGGAACTATGGCTACACCTTC	CASSPLTGNYGYTF	TRBJ1-2	TRBV7-2	.	TRBD1
TGTGCCAGCTCGACATCAGTAGCTTTCTTT	CASSTSVAFF	TRBJ1-1	TRBV28	many	.
TGCGCCAGCAGCTCTCGAGCCGGGACAGAGTCCTACGAGCAGTACTTC	CASSSRAGTESYEQYF	TRBJ2-7	TRBV5-1	.	TRBD1
TGTGCCTGGAGTGAGGGACAGGAGACCCAGTACTTC	CAWSEGQETQYF	TRBJ2-5	TRBV30	many	TRBD1
TGTGCCAGCTCACAGGAGCAGGGGTCGAATGAAGCTTTCTTT	CASSQEQGSNEAFF	TRBJ1-1	TRBV18	many	.
TGTGCCAGCAGCTCTTCGGTTGGCCTGTTTTTT	CASSSSVGLFF	TRBJ2-2	TRBV5-5	few	.
TGTGCCAGCAGCTTAACCCCGACAGGGAGGTACGAGCAGTACTTC	CASSLTPTGRYEQYF	TRBJ2-7	TRBV7-9	few	.
TGTGCCAGCAGCTTTGGGGGTCCCCGGGCTGTTCCGGATACGCAGTATTTT	CASSFGGPRAVPDTQYF	TRBJ2-3	TRBV7-9	many	.
TGCAGTGCTAGAGTTGGGGGAACAGGGTTGAAGGGTAGCAATCAGCCCCAGCATTTT	CSARVGGTGLKGSNQPQHF	TRBJ1-5	TRBV20-1	many	.
TGTGCCAGCACCCGAATAGCGGGACCGAACACCGGGGAGCTGTTTTTT	CASTRIAGPNTGELFF	TRBJ2-2	TRBV7-6	.	TRBD2
TGCAGCGCCATGACCCGCCTTGGCACTGAAGCTTTCTTT	CSAMTRLGTEAFF	TRBJ1-1	TRBV29-1	.	.
TGTGCCAGCAGTCGGGCCGGGACAGCGTTTAACTATGGCTACACCTTC	CASSRAGTAFNYGYTF	TRBJ1-2	TRBV6-2/TRBV6-3	many	TRBD1
TGTGCCAGCAGCCCGACAAAGGGGGAGACCCAGTACTTC	CASSPTKGETQYF	TRBJ2-5	TRBV7-2	.	.
TGTGCCAGCAGTTTACGCCCGAGTCGAGTGGGAATGAACACTGAAGCTTTCTTT	CASSLRPSRVGMNTEAFF	TRBJ1-1	TRBV28	few	.
TGTGCCAGCAGCTTAGAGGGGCACGGGGAGCTGTTTTTT	CASSLEGHGELFF	TRBJ2-2	TRBV7-9	.	.
TGTGCCAGCAGTTCCCGCCGGCTCGGGGGGCCACTCGAGCAGTACTTC	CASSSRRLGGPLEQYF	TRBJ2-7	TRBV27	many	.
TGTGCCAGCAGCCCCCGACAGGGAAACTCCTACAATGAGCAGTTCTTC	CASSPRQGNSYNEQFF	TRBJ2-1	TRBV7-3	.	TRBD1
TGTGCCAGCAGCCCGAGCGGGAGTGAGTGGGATACGCAGTATTTT	CASSPSGSEWDTQYF	TRBJ2-3	TRBV7-9	many	TRBD2
TGTGCCAGCAGCTCGCAGGGGACAGGGGAGCAGTACTTC	CASSSQGTGEQYF	TRBJ2-7	TRBV12-3/TRBV12-4	many	TRBD1
TGTGCCAGCAGCTTACAATGGGGGTCAGAGACCCAGTACTTC	CASSLQWGSETQYF	TRBJ2-5	TRBV7-7	many	.
TGTGCCAGCAGTTTAATCTGGGGGGGTGAGAGCTACACCTTC	CASSLIWGGESYTF	TRBJ1-2	TRBV27	many	.
TGTGCCAGCAGACCCTTCCGACAGGGGGCGGACCGTCAGCCCCAGCATTTT	CASRPFRQGADRQPQHF	TRBJ1-5	TRBV19	few	TRBD1
TGTGCCAGCAGTCCTCTGGCGGCCCATGGCAATGAGCAGTTCTTC	CASSPLAAHGNEQFF	TRBJ2-1	TRBV28	many	.
TGTGCCTGGAGAGTTAAGGGAGGTCCAAACTATGGCTACACCTTC	CAWRVKGGPNYGYTF	TRBJ1-2	TRBV30	many	.
TGTGCTAGTGGTTTGATGAGTGGGGGATGGAATGAAAAACTGTTTTTT	CASGLMSGGWNEKLFF	TRBJ1-4	TRBV12-5	many	.
TGCGCCAGCAGCTTGGCCGCGGGACTAGCGGCGAGCTCCTACAATGAGCAGTTCTTC	CASSLAAGLAASSYNEQFF	TRBJ2-1	TRBV5-1	many	TRBD2
TGTGCCAGCAACGCAGGGGGTACTCATCAGCCCCAGCATTTT	CASNAGGTHQPQHF	TRBJ1-5	TRBV12-3/TRBV12-4	many	TRBD1
TGTGCCAGCTACGGCGGGAGGGCCTCCTACGAGCAGTACTTC	CASYGGRASYEQYF	TRBJ2-7	TRBV28	.	TRBD2